The clone carrying this T cell receptor (beta chain) showed up just a few times. The data were obtained in a study of blood T cell repertoires in COVID-19. Study-level background: The United States, Italy and Spain were the sources of the acute and convalescent COVID-19 samples. The analysed material was cDNA or gDNA that came from T cells, B-cell-depleted T cells, or PBMCs.

The table came from immunoSEQ multiplex PCR; TCRdb's copy has only in-frame clones and leaves some out. The sample includes 150,000 or so clones, roughly 79% seen only once; the top ten take 7% to 9%. Trimming took 0 bases from V and 7 from J, leaving 37 bases between them. CDR3 size: 23 residues. Germline assignment: CDR1 SGHDN and CDR2 FVKESK. The receptor was derived from a human donor with acute or convalescent COVID-19. The donor label of this sample is uncertain. Input material: peripheral blood. The V call is TRBV14, the J call TRBJ1-5; D possibly corresponds to TRBD1 (6 bases). The CDR3 DNA sequence: TGTGCCAGCAGCCAAGAGTTAGGTACAGGGAAGGGGATTAGGAGGTTTTTCAGGCAGCCCCAGCATTTT. Translation: CASSQELGTGKGIRRFFRQPQHF.